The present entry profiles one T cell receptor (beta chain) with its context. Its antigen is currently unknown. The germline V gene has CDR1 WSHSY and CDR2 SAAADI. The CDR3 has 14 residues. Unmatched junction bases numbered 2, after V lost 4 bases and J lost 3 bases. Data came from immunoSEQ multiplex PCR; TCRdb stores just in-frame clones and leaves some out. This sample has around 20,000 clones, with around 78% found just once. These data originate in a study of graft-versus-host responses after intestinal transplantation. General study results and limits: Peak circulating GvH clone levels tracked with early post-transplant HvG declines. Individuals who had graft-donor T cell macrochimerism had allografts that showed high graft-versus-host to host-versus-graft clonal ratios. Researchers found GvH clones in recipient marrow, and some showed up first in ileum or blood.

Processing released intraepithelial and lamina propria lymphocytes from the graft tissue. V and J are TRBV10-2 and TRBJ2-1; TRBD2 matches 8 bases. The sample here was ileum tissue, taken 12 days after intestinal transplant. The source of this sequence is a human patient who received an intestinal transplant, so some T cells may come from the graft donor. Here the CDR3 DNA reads TGCGCCAGCAGTGGAGCGGGGGTCTACAATGAGCAGTTCTTC. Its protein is CASSGAGVYNEQFF.